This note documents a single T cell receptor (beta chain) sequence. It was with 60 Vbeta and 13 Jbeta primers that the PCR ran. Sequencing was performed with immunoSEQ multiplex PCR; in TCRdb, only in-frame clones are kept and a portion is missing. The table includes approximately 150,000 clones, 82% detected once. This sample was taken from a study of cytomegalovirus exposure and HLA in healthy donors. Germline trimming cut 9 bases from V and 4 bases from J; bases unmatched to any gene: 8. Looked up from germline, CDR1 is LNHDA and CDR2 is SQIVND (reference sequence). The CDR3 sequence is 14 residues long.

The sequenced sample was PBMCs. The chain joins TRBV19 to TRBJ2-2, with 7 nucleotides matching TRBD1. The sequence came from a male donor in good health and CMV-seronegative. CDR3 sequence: CASRQGVGTGELFF. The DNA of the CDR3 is TGTGCCAGCAGACAGGGTGTGGGCACCGGGGAGCTGTTTTTT.